The sequence of this TCR beta chain was determined in a study of blood T cell repertoires in COVID-19. Germline CDR1 is SEHNR and CDR2 is FQNEAQ (reference sequence). The CDR3 contains 14 residues. V lost 7 bases and J lost 10; bases outside the gene matches: 9. The study recruited people aged about 18 to 95 years across around 24 US areas. Cohorts were assigned according to the clinical history that participants reported. Before being deemed recovered, Cohort 3 donors had two negative PCRs, clearance, or symptom resolution. Sequencing used immunoSEQ multiplex PCR; TCRdb keeps in-frame clones, though not all of them. Among 250,000 to 300,000 clones listed, around 90% were seen once.

The sequencing sample was made of PBMCs or T cells enriched from blood (not recorded which). V usage is TRBV7-9 and J usage is TRBJ2-1; 11 nucleotides line up with TRBD2. The receptor comes from a woman between 40 and 50 years old who had recovered from COVID-19. CDR3 sequence: CASTQGLAVMEQFF. CDR3 DNA: TGTGCCAGCACCCAGGGACTAGCGGTGATGGAGCAGTTCTTC.